This T cell receptor beta chain emerged from a study of cytomegalovirus exposure and HLA in healthy donors. Study outcomes and limitations: Roughly uniform depth of sequencing across donors was assumed in presence/absence analyses. A later analysis linked a missense variant in DCLRE1C to the trimming of TCR beta V and J genes. An analysis done earlier found most TCR beta V segments productive about 87% or about 30% of the time.

The V end lost 1 base, the J end lost 2 bases, and 10 bases lay between the germline ends. The germline gives CDR1 SGHTA, CDR2 FQGNSA. CDR3 length: 15 residues. In the PCR, 60 Vbeta and 13 Jbeta primers were used. TCRdb's copy holds only in-frame clones and misses some; the assay was immunoSEQ multiplex PCR. The sample has about 200,000 clones; over 65% are singletons. With respect to this clone: The antigen is unknown.

The specimen was PBMCs. This receptor was taken from a man aged 35-49 years in good health and CMV-seronegative. The gene calls are TRBV7-2 and TRBJ2-3, with D possibly matching TRBD1 (6 bases). The CDR3 loop is CASSLVVGATDTQYF. As DNA, the CDR3 is TGTGCCAGCAGCTTAGTTGTGGGGGCCACAGATACGCAGTATTTT.